The entry below describes one T cell receptor (beta chain). V was pared by 5 bases and J by 1 base, with 11 bases of the junction left unmatched. Germline values: CDR1 SEHNR, CDR2 FQNEAQ (reference sequence). This CDR3 comprises 17 residues. In the authors' workflow: By means of reference gene primer amplification, nucleated cell counts were estimated. Assay used: immunoSEQ multiplex PCR; TCRdb lists only in-frame clones, some missing. That table is the source of V, J and clone size, and D and trimming were worked out from the DNA. The sample lists under 350,000 clones, approximately 86% occurring once. The data are from a study of blood T cell repertoires in COVID-19. Looking at the study overall: Samples came from the United States, Italy and Spain, spanning acute and convalescent COVID-19.

This TCR was sampled from a man aged 18 to 29 with active or convalescent COVID-19. The genes are TRBV7-9 and TRBJ2-1; 7 bases are shared with TRBD1. The sequenced sample was peripheral blood. The CDR3 DNA sequence: TGTGCCAGCAGCCTGTCGACAGGGTGGTTATCCTACAATGAGCAGTTCTTC. This codes for CASSLSTGWLSYNEQFF.